Below are 15 T cell receptor beta chains sequenced from a single sample in a study of CD8 T cells in Susac syndrome. Reverse transcription of about 0.5 to 1 ug RNA used random hexamers. From the immunoSEQ multiplex PCR reads, TCRdb called clonotypes with MiXCR, one entry per CDR3 protein. Of 69,000 or so distinct CDR3 sequences listed, around 95% are singletons. Sequenced: CD8+ T cells from PBMCs. These receptors originate from a human donor in good health.

This chain connects TRBV30 to TRBJ1-2, with TRBD1 matching over 10 bases. V shed 2 bases, J shed 3 bases, and the junction held 3 bases outside the gene matches. Germline V gives CDR1 GTSNPN, CDR2 SVGIG (reference sequence). This CDR3 contains 14 residues. Here the CDR3 reads CAWSPGTGDYGYTF. In DNA form, the CDR3 reads TGTGCCTGGAGTCCCGGGACAGGGGACTATGGCTACACCTTC. The whole variable domain, filled in from reference TRBV30 and TRBJ1-2, reads SQTIHQWPATLVQPVGSPLSLECTVEGTSNPNLYWYRQAAGRGLQLLFYSVGIGQISSEVPQNLSASRPQDRQFILSSKKLLLSDSGFYLCAWSPGTGDYGYTFGSGTRLTVV.

The chain joins TRBV7-9 to TRBJ2-5; 8 positions match TRBD1. The CDR3 consists of 13 residues. Germline V CDR1 and CDR2: SEHNR, FQNEAQ (reference sequence). J gave up 3 bases and V 5 bases, and 2 bases lay outside the gene matches. CDR3 protein: CASSGQGEETQYF. The CDR3 DNA reads as TGTGCCAGCAGCGGACAGGGTGAAGAGACCCAGTACTTC.

The rearrangement joins TRBV7-9 to TRBJ1-2, with TRBD1 matching over 7 bases. Germline-derived CDR1 and CDR2 are SEHNR and FQNEAQ (reference sequence). There are 15 residues in the CDR3. J gave up 4 bases and V 4 bases, and 9 bases lay outside the gene matches. The CDR3 sequence is CASSSGTALLYGYTF. CDR3 coding DNA: TGTGCCAGCAGCTCAGGGACAGCACTGCTCTATGGCTACACCTTC. Looking up the rest from reference TRBV7-9 and TRBJ1-2 gives the full variable domain: DTGVSQNPRHKITKRGQNVTFRCDPISEHNRLYWYRQTLGQGPEFLTYFQNEAQLEKSRLLSDRFSAERPKGSFSTLEIQRTEQGDSAMYLCASSSGTALLYGYTFGSGTRLTVV.

This chain uses TRBV29-1 with TRBJ2-1; the D gene is possibly TRBD2 (6 bases). Between the trimmed V and J ends, which lost 4 bases and 3 bases, there was a span of 13 bases. CDR3 length: 14 amino acids. CDR1 SQVTM and CDR2 ANQGSEA come from the germline V gene. CDR3 coding DNA: TGCAGCGTTGCGTCACAGGACTACTACAATGAGCAGTTCTTC. Its protein is CSVASQDYYNEQFF.

The chain uses TRBV30 and TRBJ2-7; no firm D call. V was shortened by 0 bases and J by 0 bases, with 6 bases between the two germline ends. Per germline, CDR1 GTSNPN and CDR2 SVGIG (reference sequence). The CDR3 runs 13 residues. Here the CDR3 reads CAWSVLISYEQYF. CDR3 in DNA: TGTGCCTGGAGTGTTCTTATCTCCTACGAGCAGTACTTC. Based on the CDR3 plus reference TRBV30 and TRBJ2-7, the full variable domain is SQTIHQWPATLVQPVGSPLSLECTVEGTSNPNLYWYRQAAGRGLQLLFYSVGIGQISSEVPQNLSASRPQDRQFILSSKKLLLSDSGFYLCAWSVLISYEQYFGPGTRLTVT.

The chain recombines TRBV27 with TRBJ2-1; TRBD2 is a possible D gene (5 bases). Germline CDR1 and CDR2: MNHEY and SMNVEV (reference sequence). The V end was cut by 6 bases, the J end by 0 bases, with 9 bases between. This CDR3 comprises 14 residues. The CDR3 sequence is CASSPGNSYNEQFF. The CDR3, as DNA: TGTGCCAGCAGCCCGGGAAACTCCTACAATGAGCAGTTCTTC.

The chain employs TRBV29-1 and TRBJ2-3, with TRBD2 identical over 12 bases. The trim removed 5 bases at V and 5 bases at J, leaving 5 bases unmatched. The length of the CDR3 is 14 residues. Germline lookup yields CDR1 SQVTM and CDR2 ANQGSEA. The CDR3 region is CSVTLAGGRDTQYF. The CDR3, as DNA: TGCAGCGTTACCCTAGCGGGGGGGCGAGATACGCAGTATTTT.

The chain combines TRBV4-3 with TRBJ2-1; 12 bases fit TRBD1. The CDR3 is made up of 16 amino acids. CDR1 is LGHNA and CDR2 is YSLEER in the germline V gene. V dropped 0 bases and J dropped 7; count of bases not matched to a gene: 4. CDR3 residues: CASSQDRGQGANEQFF. The CDR3 coding sequence is TGCGCCAGCAGCCAAGATAGGGGACAGGGGGCAAATGAGCAGTTCTTC.

This clonotype appeared a single time. CDR3 DNA sequence: TGTGCCAGCAGCGTAGACGCATACAATGAGCAGTTCTTC. It encodes CASSVDAYNEQFF. The chain is built from TRBV9 and TRBJ2-1; D ambiguous. The germline V and J ends were trimmed by 0 bases and 4 bases, with 5 bases remaining between them. Germline V CDR1 and CDR2: SGDLS, YYNGEE. This CDR3 spans 13 amino acids.

The chain uses TRBV28 and TRBJ2-2; D gene uncertain. Trimming stripped 7 bases from V and 0 bases from J, with 6 bases between. The CDR3 covers 13 residues. Germline V gene sequence: CDR1 MDHEN, CDR2 SYDVKM. The CDR3 here is CASIGTNTGELFF. The CDR3 DNA reads as TGTGCCAGCATAGGGACGAACACCGGGGAGCTGTTTTTT.

J is TRBJ1-2 and V is TRBV3-1; perhaps TRBD1 as D (5 bases). The germline CDR1 and CDR2 sequences are LGHDT and YNNKEL (reference sequence). Between the trimmed V and J ends, which lost 6 bases and 2 bases, there was a span of 13 bases. CDR3 size: 14 residues. The CDR3 bases are TGTGCCAGCAGTCCTACCGACAGAAACTATGGCTACACCTTC. It specifies CASSPTDRNYGYTF.

This clonotype was observed once. The CDR3 protein is CASSLGLSYEQYF. The CDR3, as DNA: TGTGCCAGCAGTTTAGGTCTTTCCTACGAGCAGTACTTC. V is TRBV28 and J is TRBJ2-7, with D uncertain. V was clipped by 2 bases and J by 1 base, with 6 bases between them. Germline CDR1 reads MDHEN; CDR2 reads SYDVKM. The CDR3 contains 13 residues.

V gene TRBV4-3 combines with J gene TRBJ2-2, with D hard to call. CDR3 length equals 15 residues. Germline V lookup: CDR1 LGHNA, CDR2 YSLEER. Trimming shortened V by 1 base and J by 0 bases, and 6 bases separated the two germline ends. The CDR3 sequence is CASSQGFANTGELFF. Written as DNA, the CDR3 is TGCGCCAGCAGCCAAGGGTTCGCGAACACCGGGGAGCTGTTTTTT.

V and J are TRBV14 and TRBJ2-5; unclear D gene. The V gene's germline CDR1 is SGHDN and CDR2 FVKESK. The CDR3 length is 16 residues. Trimming left V 0 bases short and J 5 bases short, with 16 bases between. The CDR3 nucleotides read TGTGCCAGCAGCCAAGATCGGACCGGGTGGCTGGAGACCCAGTACTTC. Translating gives CASSQDRTGWLETQYF.

The chain carries TRBV4-1 and TRBJ2-7; D not resolved. Germline CDR1 and CDR2: MGHRA and YSYEKL. The CDR3 consists of 16 residues. V lost 0 bases, J lost 2 bases, and 14 bases lay in between. The DNA for the CDR3 is TGCGCCAGCAGCCAAGATGAGGCCGCTACGGCCTACGAGCAGTACTTC. Encoded protein: CASSQDEAATAYEQYF.